Listed below are T cell receptor beta chains from one sample, sequenced in a study of blood T cells in healthy people across ages. MiXCR, applied by TCRdb to the 5' RACE reads, yields one record per CDR3 protein. Among around 580,000 distinct CDR3 sequences listed, 45% to 55% were seen once. Sequenced input: blood. Receptor source: a man at least 80 years old in good health. CDR3s include the opening cysteine and the closing phenylalanine or tryptophan. Each record gives: clone size, J gene, D gene, V gene, CDR3 DNA, CDR3 protein. D genes are given only for firm matches. Only part of the rows carry a size: once, few, many, or a class if the clone is expanded.

clone_size: many; j_call: TRBJ2-3; d_call: -; v_call: TRBV6-6; cdr3_nt: TGTGCCAGCGGAGGGGCCTTCCCCCCAGATACGCAGTATTTT; cdr3_aa: CASGGAFPPDTQYF
clone_size: -; j_call: TRBJ2-5; d_call: TRBD1; v_call: TRBV20-1; cdr3_nt: TGCAGTGCTCCCCGACAGGGGGAGACCCAGTACTTC; cdr3_aa: CSAPRQGETQYF
clone_size: -; j_call: TRBJ2-3; d_call: TRBD2; v_call: TRBV7-8; cdr3_nt: TGTGCCAGCAGGGATAGCGGGGGGGCTTCAGATACGCAGTATTTT; cdr3_aa: CASRDSGGASDTQYF
clone_size: -; j_call: TRBJ1-1; d_call: -; v_call: TRBV6-5; cdr3_nt: TGTGCCAGCAGTCCCCCAGGGAGGGCTGAAGCTTTCTTT; cdr3_aa: CASSPPGRAEAFF
clone_size: -; j_call: TRBJ1-1; d_call: -; v_call: TRBV29-1; cdr3_nt: TGCAGCGTTGATAACGTCTTGGGCACTGAAGCTTTCTTT; cdr3_aa: CSVDNVLGTEAFF
clone_size: few; j_call: TRBJ1-1; d_call: -; v_call: TRBV7-2; cdr3_nt: TGTGCCAGCAGCCCCGGGGGGTCCCCCCCTGAAGCTTTCTTT; cdr3_aa: CASSPGGSPPEAFF
clone_size: many; j_call: TRBJ2-1; d_call: TRBD2; v_call: TRBV29-1; cdr3_nt: TGCAGCGTTGAAGTAGCGGGGGCGGGTAATGAGCAGTTCTTC; cdr3_aa: CSVEVAGAGNEQFF
clone_size: few; j_call: TRBJ2-7; d_call: -; v_call: TRBV7-9; cdr3_nt: TGTGCCAGCAGCTTAGACGTGGTGGCCTACGAGCAGTACTTC; cdr3_aa: CASSLDVVAYEQYF
clone_size: few; j_call: TRBJ2-4; d_call: -; v_call: TRBV29-1; cdr3_nt: TGCAGCGTTGGGGAGCTAGCCAAAAACATTCAGTACTTC; cdr3_aa: CSVGELAKNIQYF
clone_size: -; j_call: TRBJ2-1; d_call: TRBD2; v_call: TRBV12-3/TRBV12-4; cdr3_nt: TGTGCCAGCAGTTTTAGGGCTAGCGGGGGGGCCGCCTACAATGAGCAGTTCTTC; cdr3_aa: CASSFRASGGAAYNEQFF
clone_size: -; j_call: TRBJ1-4; d_call: TRBD1; v_call: TRBV2; cdr3_nt: TGTGCCAGCAGACAGGGGTTGAATGAAAAACTGTTTTTT; cdr3_aa: CASRQGLNEKLFF
clone_size: -; j_call: TRBJ2-5; d_call: TRBD2; v_call: TRBV29-1; cdr3_nt: TGCAGCGTTGGGGGGCTAGCGGGAGGAATAATGCGGGAGACCCAGTACTTC; cdr3_aa: CSVGGLAGGIMRETQYF
clone_size: few; j_call: TRBJ2-7; d_call: TRBD2; v_call: TRBV29-1; cdr3_nt: TGCAGCGTTGATGAGGGAGGGCCGGAGCAGTACTTC; cdr3_aa: CSVDEGGPEQYF
clone_size: -; j_call: TRBJ2-7; d_call: -; v_call: TRBV9; cdr3_nt: TGTGCCAGCAGCGTAGTTCCCTCCTACGAGCAGTACTTC; cdr3_aa: CASSVVPSYEQYF
clone_size: many; j_call: TRBJ1-2; d_call: TRBD1; v_call: TRBV6-5; cdr3_nt: TGTGCCAGCAGTGTGACAGGGGGCTATGGCTACACCTTC; cdr3_aa: CASSVTGGYGYTF
clone_size: -; j_call: TRBJ1-4; d_call: -; v_call: TRBV9; cdr3_nt: TGTGCCAGCAGCGTAGGCCCACGGACTAATGAAAAACTGTTTTTT; cdr3_aa: CASSVGPRTNEKLFF
clone_size: -; j_call: TRBJ1-2; d_call: -; v_call: TRBV6-2/TRBV6-3; cdr3_nt: TGTGCCAGCAGTTCCACCATAAGGGGATATGGCTACACCTTC; cdr3_aa: CASSSTIRGYGYTF
clone_size: -; j_call: TRBJ2-5; d_call: -; v_call: TRBV12-3/TRBV12-4; cdr3_nt: TGTGCCAGCACCATAGCAGGGGAAGAGACCCAGTACTTC; cdr3_aa: CASTIAGEETQYF
clone_size: -; j_call: TRBJ1-2; d_call: -; v_call: TRBV15; cdr3_nt: TGTGCCACCAGCAGGGGTGTAGTTAACTATGGCTACACCTTC; cdr3_aa: CATSRGVVNYGYTF
clone_size: -; j_call: TRBJ2-1; d_call: TRBD2; v_call: TRBV7-2; cdr3_nt: TGTGCCAGCAGCCCCTGGACTAGCGGGGGGGTGGGGGAGCAGTTCTTC; cdr3_aa: CASSPWTSGGVGEQFF
clone_size: few; j_call: TRBJ1-5; d_call: TRBD1; v_call: TRBV20-1; cdr3_nt: TGCAGTGCTGCACTTCGGGACAGGGGTAGCAATCAGCCCCAGCATTTT; cdr3_aa: CSAALRDRGSNQPQHF
clone_size: few; j_call: TRBJ2-1; d_call: TRBD1; v_call: TRBV7-9; cdr3_nt: TGTGCCAGCAGTTACCCAGAGGGGGCGATAGGCAATGAGCAGTTCTTC; cdr3_aa: CASSYPEGAIGNEQFF
clone_size: -; j_call: TRBJ2-7; d_call: TRBD2; v_call: TRBV28; cdr3_nt: TGTGCCAGCAGTTCTCGGGGGGTGAGCTCCTACGAGCAGTACTTC; cdr3_aa: CASSSRGVSSYEQYF
clone_size: -; j_call: TRBJ2-5; d_call: -; v_call: TRBV11-2; cdr3_nt: TGTGCCAGCAGCTACAACTCGGACAACCAAGAGACCCAGTACTTC; cdr3_aa: CASSYNSDNQETQYF
clone_size: -; j_call: TRBJ1-4; d_call: -; v_call: TRBV4-3; cdr3_nt: TGCGCCAGCAGCAAAGGGGAGGGGGTCGCTAATGAAAAACTGTTTTTT; cdr3_aa: CASSKGEGVANEKLFF
clone_size: -; j_call: TRBJ1-2; d_call: TRBD1; v_call: TRBV7-3; cdr3_nt: TGTGCCAGCAGCCCCGGACAGGGGACGTACTATGGCTACACCTTC; cdr3_aa: CASSPGQGTYYGYTF
clone_size: -; j_call: TRBJ2-1; d_call: TRBD2; v_call: TRBV6-1; cdr3_nt: TGTGCCAGCAGTGTCCTAGCGGGATCCTACAATGAGCAGTTCTTC; cdr3_aa: CASSVLAGSYNEQFF
clone_size: few; j_call: TRBJ2-7; d_call: TRBD1; v_call: TRBV6-1; cdr3_nt: TGTGCCAGCAGATTAGGGACAGGTAGCTCCTACGAGCAGTACTTC; cdr3_aa: CASRLGTGSSYEQYF
clone_size: -; j_call: TRBJ2-3; d_call: TRBD2; v_call: TRBV27; cdr3_nt: TGTGCCAGCAGGCGGGGGGCGGGGACGTCAAGCACAGATACGCAGTATTTT; cdr3_aa: CASRRGAGTSSTDTQYF
clone_size: -; j_call: TRBJ2-7; d_call: TRBD2; v_call: TRBV28; cdr3_nt: TGTGCCAGCAGTTTAACGGGGGGGCCTATCTACGAGCAGTACTTC; cdr3_aa: CASSLTGGPIYEQYF
clone_size: -; j_call: TRBJ2-3; d_call: -; v_call: TRBV11-2; cdr3_nt: TGTGTCAGCCGCCGCGGTAACACAGATACGCAGTATTTT; cdr3_aa: CVSRRGNTDTQYF
clone_size: -; j_call: TRBJ2-2; d_call: TRBD1; v_call: TRBV10-3; cdr3_nt: TGTGCCATCAGTGAAGGACAGGGGGCTAACACCGGGGAGCTGTTTTTT; cdr3_aa: CAISEGQGANTGELFF
clone_size: -; j_call: TRBJ2-1; d_call: -; v_call: TRBV20-1; cdr3_nt: TGCAGCGGGACGCCGAGCTCCTACAATGAGCAGTTCTTC; cdr3_aa: CSGTPSSYNEQFF
clone_size: -; j_call: TRBJ2-1; d_call: -; v_call: TRBV5-1; cdr3_nt: TGCGCCAGCAGCTTTGGGTGGGCTAGCAGCTACAATGAGCAGTTCTTC; cdr3_aa: CASSFGWASSYNEQFF
clone_size: -; j_call: TRBJ2-7; d_call: -; v_call: TRBV7-2; cdr3_nt: TGTGCCAGCAGCCCACGCACCCCAGGGGACTCCTACGAGCAGTACTTC; cdr3_aa: CASSPRTPGDSYEQYF
clone_size: many; j_call: TRBJ2-7; d_call: TRBD2; v_call: TRBV7-9; cdr3_nt: TGTGCCAGCAGCTTAGAGAGAGCGGGACCTTACGAGCAGTACTTC; cdr3_aa: CASSLERAGPYEQYF
clone_size: -; j_call: TRBJ1-5; d_call: TRBD1; v_call: TRBV5-5; cdr3_nt: TGTGCCAGCAGCGTAAGACAGGGACATAGCAATCAGCCCCAGCATTTT; cdr3_aa: CASSVRQGHSNQPQHF
clone_size: many; j_call: TRBJ2-1; d_call: TRBD1; v_call: TRBV6-6; cdr3_nt: TGTGCCAGCAGGATCGCAGGGGGTAATGAGCAGTTCTTC; cdr3_aa: CASRIAGGNEQFF
clone_size: -; j_call: TRBJ2-5; d_call: -; v_call: TRBV3-1; cdr3_nt: TGTGCCAGCAGCCAAGTTCCCCATCTGGAGACCCAGTACTTC; cdr3_aa: CASSQVPHLETQYF
clone_size: -; j_call: TRBJ2-1; d_call: -; v_call: TRBV5-1; cdr3_nt: TGCGCCAGCAGCTCCGGGCCCAGGGCCCATGAGCAGTTCTTC; cdr3_aa: CASSSGPRAHEQFF
clone_size: few; j_call: TRBJ2-7; d_call: -; v_call: TRBV20-1; cdr3_nt: TGCAGTGCTCGACCCCTTAGCCGCAGCTCCTACGAGCAGTACTTC; cdr3_aa: CSARPLSRSSYEQYF
clone_size: -; j_call: TRBJ1-1; d_call: -; v_call: TRBV20-1; cdr3_nt: TGCAGTGCTAGGACCCCGCGGCTGAACACTGAAGCTTTCTTT; cdr3_aa: CSARTPRLNTEAFF
clone_size: few; j_call: TRBJ1-5; d_call: -; v_call: TRBV7-2; cdr3_nt: TGTGCCAGCAGCTTAGACACGGCGGGCAATCAGCCCCAGCATTTT; cdr3_aa: CASSLDTAGNQPQHF
clone_size: few; j_call: TRBJ2-7; d_call: -; v_call: TRBV20-1; cdr3_nt: TGCAGTGCCCCAACCGGGACGGGCCGCTACGAGCAGTACTTC; cdr3_aa: CSAPTGTGRYEQYF
clone_size: -; j_call: TRBJ2-7; d_call: TRBD2; v_call: TRBV7-2; cdr3_nt: TGTGCCAGCAGCTTCTCTAGCGGGAGTAGCCACGAGCAGTACTTC; cdr3_aa: CASSFSSGSSHEQYF
clone_size: -; j_call: TRBJ2-1; d_call: -; v_call: TRBV10-3; cdr3_nt: TGTGCCATCAGGGACCTAGCGGGACAGGGCAATGAGCAGTTCTTC; cdr3_aa: CAIRDLAGQGNEQFF
clone_size: many; j_call: TRBJ2-3; d_call: TRBD1; v_call: TRBV29-1; cdr3_nt: TGCAGCGTTGCGGGACAGGGGTCAGATACGCAGTATTTT; cdr3_aa: CSVAGQGSDTQYF
clone_size: -; j_call: TRBJ2-7; d_call: -; v_call: TRBV7-2; cdr3_nt: TGTGCCAGCAGCTTAGGGTCCAGGGGCTACGAGCAGTACTTC; cdr3_aa: CASSLGSRGYEQYF
clone_size: -; j_call: TRBJ1-2; d_call: -; v_call: TRBV20-1; cdr3_nt: TGCAGTGCTAGAGCGTCACCCGGTGGCTACACCTTC; cdr3_aa: CSARASPGGYTF